A selection of T cell receptor beta chains follows, all from one sample in a study of CD8+ T cells in alopecia areata. Generated by immunoSEQ multiplex PCR, the TCRdb table keeps only in-frame clones and is missing some. The sample contains around 150,000 clones, approximately 57% of which appear only once. The starting material was CD4+ T cells sorted from blood, obtained at week 24, from a patient treated with tofacitinib. These receptors originate from a human donor with alopecia areata. CDR3s include the opening cysteine and the closing phenylalanine or tryptophan. A clone size is listed for some rows: how often the clone was seen (once, few, many), or a class if it is expanded.

>.|TRBV6-5
CASSYSSQGKVFGYTF
>few|TRBV29-1
CSVDNGNTIYF
>.|TRBV6-5
CASSWTASTDTQYF
>.|TRBV29-1
CSVEEGGQGGYGYTF
>.|TRBV4-2
CASSQKQGFDEQFF
>.|TRBV19
CASSSRDSMTTDTQYF
>few|TRBV2
CASSPAIASYNEQFF
>.|TRBV30
CAWSPPRNTQYF
>.|TRBV7-8
CASSPALGGPQHF
>.|TRBV2
CASSEGGQPGYTF
>.|TRBV5-1
CASETQYF
>few|TRBV5-6
CASSFPRLTGELFF
>.|TRBV27
CASSHPGQTDTQYF
>once|TRBV29-1
CSVEFQMNTEAFF
>.|TRBV30
CAWTPGTANTEAFF
>.|TRBV30
CAWKRQGTWGYTF
>.|TRBV29-1
CSARTGNTEAFF
>few|TRBV4-1
CASSQDSGQGRGTQYF
>.|TRBV7-6
CASSEEHSNQPQHF